One sample yielded the 28 T cell receptor beta chains listed below, sequenced in a study of vaccination and CD4 T cells after COVID-19. Sample treatment: roughly nine-day PBMC culture with coronavirus spike peptide pools or control peptides (ViraFEST assay). The Oncomine TCR Beta short-read assay was applied to DNA of cultured CD4+ T cells. MiXCR, applied by TCRdb to the PCR reads, yields one record per CDR3 protein. This sample has around 11,000 distinct CDR3 sequences, with 20% to 25% found just once. For these receptors, no antigen is known. The material sequenced was CD4+ T cells from blood, cultured in vitro, taken before SARS-CoV-2 vaccination. The receptors shown here come from a human donor who received a COVID-19 vaccine.

The V gene is TRBV6-1, the J gene TRBJ1-1; D may be TRBD1 (6 bases). V was pared by 6 bases and J by 2 bases, with 16 bases between. The CDR3 runs to 15 residues. The V gene's germline CDR1 is MNHNS and CDR2 SASEGT. CDR3 in amino acids: CASRVQDRVNTEAFF. CDR3 DNA: TGTGCCAGCAGGGTCCAGGACAGAGTTAACACTGAAGCTTTCTTT.

J is TRBJ1-5 and V is TRBV27, with 9 bases identical to TRBD1. V gave up 6 bases and J gave up 5 bases; unmatched junction bases: 8. The CDR3 is made up of 15 amino acids. Germline CDR1 is MNHEY and CDR2 is SMNVEV (reference sequence). The CDR3 loop reads CASRKGQGLYQPQHF. The CDR3 nucleotides are TGTGCCAGCAGAAAGGGACAGGGTTTATATCAGCCCCAGCATTTT.

The chain uses TRBV20-1 and TRBJ2-2; unclear D gene. This CDR3 has 14 residues. Trimming pared 6 bases from V and 6 bases from J, leaving 17 bases between. CDR1 DFQATT and CDR2 SNEGSKA come from the germline V gene (reference sequence). The DNA for the CDR3 is TGCAGTGCGGAGAGGCGAAGCAGGCCCGGGGAGCTGTTTTTT. Protein sequence: CSAERRSRPGELFF.

This clonotype has a handful of counts. This chain connects TRBV6-1 to TRBJ1-1; the D gene is possibly TRBD1 (5 bases). V lost 7 bases and J lost 6, with 12 bases in between. CDR3 size: 12 residues. CDR1 and CDR2 from the germline V gene are MNHNS and SASEGT. CDR3: CASTYRGAEAFF. CDR3 DNA: TGTGCCAGCACCTACCGGGGCGCTGAAGCTTTCTTT.

The chain is built from TRBV11-3 and TRBJ2-7; the D gene is possibly TRBD2 (6 bases). CDR3 length equals 18 residues. In germline, CDR1 is SGHNT, CDR2 YENEEA. V was pared by 2 bases and J by 2 bases, with 22 bases between. CDR3 amino acids: CASSLREAGPTLAYEQYF. DNA for the CDR3: TGTGCCAGCAGCTTAAGGGAGGCGGGGCCGACCTTAGCCTACGAGCAGTACTTC.

The sample holds a few counts of this clonotype. This chain connects TRBV7-6 to TRBJ2-1; 9 nucleotides match TRBD2. The CDR3 contains 16 residues. Germline CDR1 and CDR2: SGHVS and FNYEAQ. Trimming at V came to 2 bases and at J to 10 bases, leaving 12 bases not matched to a gene. The CDR3 sequence: CASSLSIAGGQREQFF. The CDR3 DNA follows: TGTGCCAGCAGCTTATCTATCGCGGGGGGGCAGAGGGAGCAGTTCTTC.

The CDR3 DNA reads TGTGCCAGCAGTTACGATTGGAGGTACCTCTCTGGAAACACCATATATTTT. As protein: CASSYDWRYLSGNTIYF. The J gene is TRBJ1-3, the V gene TRBV6-5; D ambiguous. Per germline, CDR1 MNHEY and CDR2 SVGAGI. The CDR3 has 17 residues. V was cut by 2 bases and J by 0 bases, with 14 bases left in between.

This clonotype came up once. The junction does not match germline at one end; this may be a read error. The gene calls are TRBV19 and TRBJ1-2; D unclear. CDR1 is LNHDA and CDR2 is SQIVND in the germline V gene (reference sequence). The CDR3 extends over 17 amino acids. CDR3 amino acids: CTSSIEGGKSANYGYTF. CDR3 sequence (DNA): TGTACCAGTAGTATCGAGGGAGGGAAGTCAGCTAACTATGGCTACACCTTC.

This clonotype has a handful of counts. This chain joins TRBV5-4 and TRBJ2-1; D is perhaps TRBD1 (6 bases). The CDR3 has 13 amino acids. V was clipped by 0 bases and J by 6 bases, with 7 bases between them. Germline V CDR1 and CDR2: SGHNT, YYREEE (reference sequence). CDR3 nucleotide sequence: TGTGCCAGCAGCTTGGAAGGGGGCAATGAGCAGTTCTTC. This codes for CASSLEGGNEQFF.

The chain has TRBV30 and TRBJ2-7; the match to TRBD1 covers 7 bases. Looked up from germline, CDR1 is GTSNPN and CDR2 is SVGIG (reference sequence). The CDR3 runs to 14 residues. V lost 0 bases and J lost 3; bases outside the gene matches: 5. For the CDR3, the DNA is TGTGCCTGGAGTGTACAGGGGACCCGCTACGAGCAGTACTTC. Translated, it gives CAWSVQGTRYEQYF.

CDR3 residues: CAIASSYEQYF. The CDR3 DNA sequence: TGTGCCATAGCCTCGTCGTACGAGCAGTACTTC. The J gene is TRBJ2-7, the V gene TRBV10-3; D remains unclear. The CDR3 loop spans 11 amino acids. CDR1 and CDR2 from the germline V gene are ENHRY and SYGVKD. V lost 9 bases to trimming and J lost 4 bases, with 10 bases between them.

This clonotype was seen more than once but under ten times. Written as DNA, the CDR3 is TGTGCCAGCAGTGAAGACAGGGGGCAAGAGACCCAGTACTTC. Protein: CASSEDRGQETQYF. The V call is TRBV7-2, the J call TRBJ2-5; the match to TRBD1 covers 9 bases. The V gene end was trimmed by 6 bases and the J gene end by 2 bases; junction bases not matched to a gene: 4. CDR3 length: 14 amino acids. Germline V gene sequence: CDR1 SGHTA, CDR2 FQGNSA.

The chain has TRBV14 and TRBJ1-6; D unclear. With 1 base removed from V and 5 bases from J, the gap between germline ends came to 9 bases. CDR1 and CDR2 from the germline V gene are SGHDN and FVKESK. This CDR3 comprises 15 residues. The CDR3 sequence is CASSQVSVNNSPLHF. The CDR3 nucleotides read TGTGCCAGCAGCCAAGTATCAGTTAATAATTCACCCCTCCACTTT.

J is TRBJ2-7 and V is TRBV7-9, with unresolved D. V was clipped by 3 bases and J by 6 bases, with 9 bases between them. Germline loops: CDR1 SEHNR, CDR2 FQNEAQ (reference sequence). This CDR3 contains 12 residues. The DNA of the CDR3 is TGTGCCAGCAGCTTTCTGAGAGGCGAGCAGTACTTC. Its translation: CASSFLRGEQYF.

V is TRBV20-1 and J is TRBJ1-5; D gene uncertain. Trimming left V 3 bases short and J 4 bases short, with 10 bases between. Germline V gene sequence: CDR1 DFQATT, CDR2 SNEGSKA (reference sequence). The CDR3 loop spans 13 amino acids. The CDR3 region has the DNA TGCAGTGCTAGGGCATGGGGTAATCAGCCCCAGCATTTT. It translates to CSARAWGNQPQHF.

The chain combines TRBV10-1 with TRBJ2-3; 7 nucleotides align to TRBD1. Trimming removed 3 bases from V and 0 bases from J; junction bases left unmatched: 3. Germline V gene sequence: CDR1 WNHNN, CDR2 SYGVQD (reference sequence). The CDR3 totals 15 residues. As DNA, the CDR3 is TGCGCCAGCAGTGACACAGGGGAAAGCACAGATACGCAGTATTTT. Translated: CASSDTGESTDTQYF.

This clonotype has more than one count but fewer than ten. V usage is TRBV7-2 and J usage is TRBJ2-7; the match to TRBD2 covers 10 bases. CDR1 is SGHTA and CDR2 is FQGNSA in the germline V gene. The CDR3 covers 14 residues. The junction had 4 bases not matched to a gene; V was cut back by 6 bases and J by 2 bases. CDR3 nucleotides: TGTGCCAGCAGAAGACTAGCGGGTGCCTACGAGCAGTACTTC. It translates to CASRRLAGAYEQYF.

The rearrangement uses TRBV12-3 or TRBV12-4 and TRBJ1-2, with D hard to call. This CDR3 has 14 amino acids. The V and J ends lost 7 bases and 7 bases respectively, with 19 bases between them. CDR3 sequence (DNA): TGTGCCAGCACCCCGCAACCAGAGCTTGGTGGCTACACCTTC. Its translation: CASTPQPELGGYTF.

The rearrangement links TRBV12-3 or TRBV12-4 to TRBJ2-1, with D uncertain. V was clipped by 6 bases and J by 4 bases, with 4 bases between them. This CDR3 comprises 11 residues. The CDR3: CASSVYNEQFF. Written as DNA, the CDR3 is TGTGCCAGCAGCGTTTACAATGAGCAGTTCTTC.

This clonotype was detected only a few times. The chain couples TRBV21-1 to TRBJ1-6; the table's D call of TRBD1 was not tested on the DNA. TRBV21-1 is given as a pseudogene. The CDR3 runs to 19 residues. The CDR3 region is CASSTLLPGQGVGNSPLHF. In DNA, the CDR3 is TGTGCCAGCAGCACTTTGCTACCGGGACAGGGGGTAGGAAATTCACCCCTCCACTTT.

The V call is TRBV18, the J call TRBJ1-4; D unclear. The CDR3 is made up of 13 amino acids. Trimming removed 3 bases at V and 6 bases at J, with 8 bases between. The germline V gene has CDR1 KGHSH and CDR2 LQKENI. The CDR3 loop reads CASSPGSYEKLFF. The DNA of the CDR3 is TGTGCCAGCTCACCTGGTTCCTATGAAAAACTGTTTTTT. The full variable domain, with the rest looked up from reference TRBV18 and TRBJ1-4, is NAGVMQNPRHLVRRRGQEARLRCSPMKGHSHVYWYRQLPEEGLKFMVYLQKENIIDESGMPKERFSAEFPKEGPSILRIQQVVRGDSAAYFCASSPGSYEKLFFGSGTQLSVL.

In DNA, the CDR3 is TGCGCCAGCAGCCTAGGGGGCTCGGGAAACACCATATATTTT. This encodes CASSLGGSGNTIYF. The chain combines TRBV5-1 with TRBJ1-3; TRBD1 aligns across 7 bases. The CDR3 has 14 residues. The germline V gene has CDR1 SGHRS and CDR2 YFSETQ. J lost 4 bases, V lost 4 bases, and 5 bases had no gene match.

This clonotype was detected a few times. The chain carries TRBV7-3 and TRBJ1-1; 11 bases align to TRBD1. Germline V gives CDR1 SGHTA, CDR2 FQGTGA. V lost 2 bases and J lost 9; bases outside the gene matches: 5. CDR3 size: 14 residues. In DNA form, the CDR3 reads TGTGCCAGCAGCTTAGGGACAGGGGGTGGTAAAGCTTTCTTT. It is translated as CASSLGTGGGKAFF.

This chain links TRBV6-1 with TRBJ2-7; TRBD1 aligns across 8 bases. The CDR3 runs to 15 residues. Germline V lookup: CDR1 MNHNS, CDR2 SASEGT. Trimming removed 2 bases from V and 0 bases from J; junction bases left unmatched: 3. The CDR3 sequence: CASSEPGGFSYEQYF. The CDR3 coding sequence is TGTGCCAGCAGTGAACCAGGGGGCTTCTCCTACGAGCAGTACTTC.

This clonotype was picked up a small number of times. The J gene is TRBJ1-1, the V gene TRBV6-1; 10 nucleotides line up with TRBD1. The CDR3 covers 20 residues. The V gene end was trimmed by 8 bases and the J gene end by 1 base; junction bases not matched to a gene: 22. CDR1 and CDR2 from the germline V gene are MNHNS and SASEGT. In DNA, the CDR3 is TGTGCCAGCCGAGGACAGGGGGGGTCCCACCGGAGTTCTAGGAACACTGAAGCTTTCTTT. Encoded protein: CASRGQGGSHRSSRNTEAFF.

This chain connects TRBV21-1 to TRBJ2-4; TRBD1 was called by the table and not checked on the DNA. TRBV21-1 is a known pseudogene. The CDR3 consists of 19 residues. DNA for the CDR3: TGTGCCAGCAGCAAAAGAGCAGGGTGTCTAGGAGTGGCCAAAAACATTCAGTACTTC. It codes for CASSKRAGCLGVAKNIQYF.

The genes are TRBV6-2 or TRBV6-3 and TRBJ2-1; 9 bases match TRBD2. This CDR3 has 16 residues. CDR1 is MNHEY and CDR2 is SVGEGT in the germline V gene. Losses at the gene ends were 5 bases for V and 2 bases for J; bases not matched to a gene: 7. The CDR3 DNA is TGTGCCAGCAGTCGCCATTTAGCGGGAGCCTACAATGAGCAGTTCTTC. Amino acids: CASSRHLAGAYNEQFF.

This clonotype was seen only a few times. The CDR3 sequence is CASSFGSTEAFF. The CDR3 region has the DNA TGTGCCAGCAGCTTCGGGAGCACTGAAGCTTTCTTT. J is TRBJ1-1 and V is TRBV7-9; D gene ambiguous. Germline values: CDR1 SEHNR, CDR2 FQNEAQ (reference sequence). The CDR3 spans 12 residues. V was pared by 3 bases and J by 4 bases, with 6 bases between.